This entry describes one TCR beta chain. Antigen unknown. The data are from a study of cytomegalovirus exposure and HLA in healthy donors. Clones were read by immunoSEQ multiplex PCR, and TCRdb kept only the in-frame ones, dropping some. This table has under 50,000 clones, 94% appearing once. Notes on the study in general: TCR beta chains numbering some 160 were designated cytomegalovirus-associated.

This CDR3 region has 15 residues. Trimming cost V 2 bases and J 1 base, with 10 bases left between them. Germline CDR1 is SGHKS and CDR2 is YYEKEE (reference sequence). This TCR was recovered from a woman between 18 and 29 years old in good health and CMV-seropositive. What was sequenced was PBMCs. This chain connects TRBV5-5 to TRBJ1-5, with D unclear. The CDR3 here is CASSFNSLSNQPQHF. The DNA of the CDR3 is TGTGCCAGCAGCTTCAACAGTCTCAGCAATCAGCCCCAGCATTTT.